Listed below are T cell receptor beta chains from one sample, sequenced in a study of breast tumors, draining lymph nodes, adjacent tissues. TCRdb re-called the multiplex PCR reads with MiXCR, one entry per CDR3 protein. The profile shows over 60,000 distinct CDR3 sequences, about 40% of them singletons. Sequenced: breast tumor tissue. These receptors originate from a female donor with breast cancer. Some clones in this sample may be carry-over from other donors' samples. The conserved cysteine and the conserved F or W are not part of the CDR3 here.

J gene | V gene | CDR3 protein
TRBJ1-3 | TRBV20-1 | SARVGNTIY
TRBJ1-2 | TRBV20-1 | SARPFGTRLNYGYT
TRBJ2-3 | TRBV3-1 | ASSRTGADTRY
TRBJ2-2 | TRBV13 | ASRQTGFDTGELF
TRBJ1-5 | TRBV10-3 | ASSSRTGGHQPQH
TRBJ1-6 | TRBV4-2 | ASSPGTAAGTGSPLH
TRBJ1-6 | TRBV12-3/TRBV12-4 | ASSSGWYNSPLH
TRBJ2-7 | TRBV19 | ASSPRTGASGRDYEQY
TRBJ2-5 | TRBV5-8 | ASSHEGPAGVGSGETQY
TRBJ2-2 | TRBV7-8 | ASSWGGGGATTGELF
TRBJ2-5 | TRBV20-1 | SATGLAGGGETQY
TRBJ2-5 | TRBV20-1 | SASSRGRRETQY
TRBJ2-7 | TRBV2 | ASSAAGGWDKFEQY
TRBJ1-2 | TRBV10-3 | AISEPYQGMNGYT
TRBJ1-4 | TRBV19 | ASSIQGARQLF
TRBJ2-3 | TRBV7-2 | ASSLEGAGNADTQY
TRBJ1-2 | TRBV7-9 | ASTRPRDNSGNT
TRBJ2-3 | TRBV11-2 | ASSSQGARGDTQY
TRBJ1-4 | TRBV19 | ASSPNTGQGRANEKLF
TRBJ2-7 | TRBV7-2 | ASSFPGYRGSSSYEQY
TRBJ2-5 | TRBV6-5 | ASSKNRVRVETQY
TRBJ2-5 | TRBV29-1 | SVEDFGTSGSTIQETQY
TRBJ2-7 | TRBV10-3 | AIRPFRDRGYEQY
TRBJ2-3 | TRBV12-3/TRBV12-4 | ASSLVGLAGGPEDTQY
TRBJ2-3 | TRBV25-1 | AIQEPTSTDTQY
TRBJ2-1 | TRBV6-2/TRBV6-3 | ASSNGLAGDSNEQF
TRBJ2-2 | TRBV2 | ASSDRGQGTGELF
TRBJ2-2 | TRBV2 | ASSRDVGDGELF
TRBJ1-2 | TRBV11-3 | ASSLAGTGRLYGYT
TRBJ1-2 | TRBV7-9 | ASRPHYGTQNAQKYGYT
TRBJ2-7 | TRBV5-6 | ASSFGRYEQY
TRBJ2-3 | TRBV24-1 | ATSPSGRASTDTQY
TRBJ2-1 | TRBV4-1 | ASSLVPLSGRGNEQF
TRBJ1-1 | TRBV30 | AWSVGTGAKNTEAF
TRBJ2-1 | TRBV5-1 | ASSLGLAVNEQF
TRBJ1-2 | TRBV7-8 | ASSLRDRGGYT
TRBJ2-3 | TRBV9 | ASSQTGTDVNGYTFGSGTDTQY
TRBJ1-2 | TRBV7-8 | ASSPRRVGKQDRAYGYT
TRBJ2-2 | TRBV7-4 | ASSLGGDWGTGELF
TRBJ2-7 | TRBV12-3/TRBV12-4 | ASSLASGSSYEQY